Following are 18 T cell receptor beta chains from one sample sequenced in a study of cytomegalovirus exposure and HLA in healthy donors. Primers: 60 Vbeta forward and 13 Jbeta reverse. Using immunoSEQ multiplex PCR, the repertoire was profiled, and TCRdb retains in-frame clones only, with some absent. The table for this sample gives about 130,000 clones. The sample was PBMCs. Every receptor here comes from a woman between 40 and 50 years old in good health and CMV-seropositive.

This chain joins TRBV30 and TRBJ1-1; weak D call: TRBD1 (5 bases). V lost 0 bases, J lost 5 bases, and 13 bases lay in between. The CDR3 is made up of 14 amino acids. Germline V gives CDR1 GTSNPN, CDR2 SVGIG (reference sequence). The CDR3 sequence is CAWSVSRGRTEAFF. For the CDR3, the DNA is TGTGCCTGGAGTGTATCCCGGGGGAGGACTGAAGCTTTCTTT.

The CDR3 nucleotides read TGTGCCAGCAGCCCCGGGGCTAGCGGGAGTCTCGATGAGCAGTTCTTC. Its translation: CASSPGASGSLDEQFF. The rearrangement uses TRBV11-3 and TRBJ2-1; 10 bases are a match to TRBD2. Germline-derived CDR1 and CDR2 are SGHNT and YENEEA. With V trimmed by 5 bases and J by 8 bases, 12 bases remained unmatched. This CDR3 is built from 16 residues.

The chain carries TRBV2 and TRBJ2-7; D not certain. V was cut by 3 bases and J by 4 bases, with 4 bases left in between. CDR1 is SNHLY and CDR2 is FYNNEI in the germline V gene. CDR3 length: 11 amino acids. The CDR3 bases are TGTGCCAGCAGTGAGACATACGAGCAGTACTTC. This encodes CASSETYEQYF. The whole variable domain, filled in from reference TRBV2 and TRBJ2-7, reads EPEVTQTPSHQVTQMGQEVILRCVPISNHLYFYWYRQILGQKVEFLVSFYNNEISEKSEIFDDQFSVERPDGSNFTLKIRSTKLEDSAMYFCASSETYEQYFGPGTRLTVT.

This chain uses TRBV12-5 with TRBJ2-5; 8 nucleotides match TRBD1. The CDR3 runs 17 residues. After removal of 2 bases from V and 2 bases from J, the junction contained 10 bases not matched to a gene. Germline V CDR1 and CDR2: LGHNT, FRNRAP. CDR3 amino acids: CASGLRQGATGQETQYF. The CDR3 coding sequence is TGTGCTAGTGGTTTGCGTCAGGGGGCGACGGGACAAGAGACCCAGTACTTC. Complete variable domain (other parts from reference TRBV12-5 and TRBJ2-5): DARVTQTPRHKVTEMGQEVTMRCQPILGHNTVFWYRQTMMQGLELLAYFRNRAPLDDSGMPKDRFSAEMPDATLATLKIQPSEPRDSAVYFCASGLRQGATGQETQYFGPGTRLLVL.

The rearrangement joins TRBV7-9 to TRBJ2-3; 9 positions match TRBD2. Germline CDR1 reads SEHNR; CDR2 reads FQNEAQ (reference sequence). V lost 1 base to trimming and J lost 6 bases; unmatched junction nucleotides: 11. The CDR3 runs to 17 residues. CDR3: CASSLGSLSGGMDTQYF. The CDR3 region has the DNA TGTGCCAGCAGCTTAGGGTCCCTTAGCGGGGGTATGGATACGCAGTATTTT.

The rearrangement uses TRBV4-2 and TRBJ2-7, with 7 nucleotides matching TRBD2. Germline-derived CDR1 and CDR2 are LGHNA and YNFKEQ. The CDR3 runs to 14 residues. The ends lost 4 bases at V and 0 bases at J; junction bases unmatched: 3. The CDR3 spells CASSPQRDSYEQYF. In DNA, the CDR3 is TGTGCCAGCAGCCCCCAGCGGGACTCCTACGAGCAGTACTTC.

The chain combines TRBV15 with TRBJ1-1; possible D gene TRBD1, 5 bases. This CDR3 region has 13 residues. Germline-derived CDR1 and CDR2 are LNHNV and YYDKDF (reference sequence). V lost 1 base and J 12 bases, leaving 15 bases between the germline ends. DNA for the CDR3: TGTGCCACCAGCAGAGTTGGAGGGGCGAGGTCTTTCTTT. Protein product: CATSRVGGARSFF. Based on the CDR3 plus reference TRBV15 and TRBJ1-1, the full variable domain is DAMVIQNPRYQVTQFGKPVTLSCSQTLNHNVMYWYQQKSSQAPKLLFHYYDKDFNNEADTPDNFQSRRPNTSFCFLDIRSPGLGDTAMYLCATSRVGGARSFFGQGTRLTVV.

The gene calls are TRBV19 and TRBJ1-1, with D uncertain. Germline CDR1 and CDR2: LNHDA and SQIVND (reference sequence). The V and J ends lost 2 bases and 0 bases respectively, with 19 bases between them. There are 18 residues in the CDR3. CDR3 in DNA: TGTGCCAGTAGTATATATGATGCAATTCCGTCGGTGAACACTGAAGCTTTCTTT. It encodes CASSIYDAIPSVNTEAFF.

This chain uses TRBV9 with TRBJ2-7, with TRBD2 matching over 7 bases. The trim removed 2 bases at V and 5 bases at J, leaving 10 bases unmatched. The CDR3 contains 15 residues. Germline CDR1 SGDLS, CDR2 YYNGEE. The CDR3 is CASSVSGIGLDEQYF. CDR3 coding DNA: TGTGCCAGCAGCGTCAGCGGGATAGGACTCGACGAGCAGTACTTC.

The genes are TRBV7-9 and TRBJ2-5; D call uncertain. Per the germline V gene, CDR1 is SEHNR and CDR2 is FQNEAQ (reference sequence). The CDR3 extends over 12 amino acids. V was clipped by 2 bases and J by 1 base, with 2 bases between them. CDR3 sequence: CASSLLQETQYF. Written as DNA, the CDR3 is TGTGCCAGCAGCTTACTCCAAGAGACCCAGTACTTC. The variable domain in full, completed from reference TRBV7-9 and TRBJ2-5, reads DTGVSQNPRHKITKRGQNVTFRCDPISEHNRLYWYRQTLGQGPEFLTYFQNEAQLEKSRLLSDRFSAERPKGSFSTLEIQRTEQGDSAMYLCASSLLQETQYFGPGTRLLVL.

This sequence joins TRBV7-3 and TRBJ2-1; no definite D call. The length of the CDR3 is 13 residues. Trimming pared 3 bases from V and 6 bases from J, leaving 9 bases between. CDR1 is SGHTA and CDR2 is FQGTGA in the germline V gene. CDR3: CASSLVYGNEQFF. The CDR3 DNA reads TGTGCCAGCAGCTTGGTCTACGGCAATGAGCAGTTCTTC.

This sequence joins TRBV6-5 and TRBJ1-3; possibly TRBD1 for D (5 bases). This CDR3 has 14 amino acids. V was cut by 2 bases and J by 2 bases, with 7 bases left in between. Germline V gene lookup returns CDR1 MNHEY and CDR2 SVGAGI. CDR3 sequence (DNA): TGTGCCAGCAGTTACCAGGGCGCTGGAAACACCATATATTTT. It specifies CASSYQGAGNTIYF.

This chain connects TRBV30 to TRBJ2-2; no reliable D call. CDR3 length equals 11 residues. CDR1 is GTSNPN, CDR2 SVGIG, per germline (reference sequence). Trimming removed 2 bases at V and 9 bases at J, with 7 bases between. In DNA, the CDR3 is TGTGCCTGGAGTCCTAACCGGGAGCTGTTTTTT. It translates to CAWSPNRELFF.

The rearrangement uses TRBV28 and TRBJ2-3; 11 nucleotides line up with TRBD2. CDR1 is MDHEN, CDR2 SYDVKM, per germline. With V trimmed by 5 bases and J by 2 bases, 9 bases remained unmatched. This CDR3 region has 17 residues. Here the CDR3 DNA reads TGTGCCAGCAGTCTAGGGGTACTAGCGGGAGTCACAGATACGCAGTATTTT. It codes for CASSLGVLAGVTDTQYF.

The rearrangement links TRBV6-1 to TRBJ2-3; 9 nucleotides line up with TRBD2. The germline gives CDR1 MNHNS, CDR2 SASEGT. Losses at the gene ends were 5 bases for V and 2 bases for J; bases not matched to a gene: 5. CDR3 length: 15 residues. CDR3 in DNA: TGTGCCAGCAGTAACCTAGCGGGGTCCACAGATACGCAGTATTTT. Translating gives CASSNLAGSTDTQYF.

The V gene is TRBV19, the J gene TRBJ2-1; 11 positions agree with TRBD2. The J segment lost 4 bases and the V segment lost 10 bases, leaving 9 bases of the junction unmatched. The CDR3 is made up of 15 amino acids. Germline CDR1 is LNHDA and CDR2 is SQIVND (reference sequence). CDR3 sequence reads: CATRVTSGMYNEQFF. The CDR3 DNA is TGTGCCACCCGTGTGACTAGCGGGATGTACAATGAGCAGTTCTTC.

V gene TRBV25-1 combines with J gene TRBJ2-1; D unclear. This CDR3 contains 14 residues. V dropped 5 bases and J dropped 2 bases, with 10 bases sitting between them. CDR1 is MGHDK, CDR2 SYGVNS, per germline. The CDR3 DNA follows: TGTGCCAGCAGTATGGCAGGCACCTACAATGAGCAGTTCTTC. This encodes CASSMAGTYNEQFF.

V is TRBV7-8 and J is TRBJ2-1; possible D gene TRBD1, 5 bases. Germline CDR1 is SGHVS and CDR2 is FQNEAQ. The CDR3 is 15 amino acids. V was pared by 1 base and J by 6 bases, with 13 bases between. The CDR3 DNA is TGTGCCAGCAGCTTAGTGGTGGTTCAGGGCAATGAGCAGTTCTTC. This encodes CASSLVVVQGNEQFF.